This TCR beta chain was sequenced for a study of T-cell memory formation after mild COVID-19. Trimming stripped 4 bases from V and 2 bases from J, with 14 bases between. The CDR3 is 15 residues long. Germline assignment: CDR1 SGHNT and CDR2 YENEEA. TCRdb itself ran the 5' RACE reads through MiXCR, one entry per CDR3 protein. The sample includes approximately 480,000 distinct CDR3 sequences, about 18% seen only once; the top ten take 10% to 15%. As regards this clonotype: Its antigen is currently unknown.

The study, taken as a whole, reports: Several responding clones turned up in pre-infection memory, indicating that cross-reactive memory may have taken part.

The chain is built from TRBV11-3 and TRBJ2-5, with a tentative D call TRBD2 (6 bases). The TCR sequence derives from an adult woman who had mild COVID-19 (a few samples of this study predate the infection). Cell type and time point are not known. Sequencing used PBMCs or a T cell subset sorted from them (not recorded which). The DNA for the CDR3 is TGTGCCAGCAGCTCGGGAGAGCGGCTACAAGAGACCCAGTACTTC. This sequence encodes CASSSGERLQETQYF.